This is a list of T cell receptor beta chains from one sample in a study of cytotoxic CD8 clonotypes in ibrutinib-treated CLL. This table comes from immunoSEQ multiplex PCR, and its TCRdb copy is limited to in-frame clones, with some not included. The profile shows 25,000 or so clones, approximately 60% of them singletons. The material was PBMCs, obtained before ibrutinib treatment. The receptors here all came from a human donor with chronic lymphocytic leukemia. CDR3s include the opening cysteine and the closing phenylalanine or tryptophan. The D gene is left open where the match is weak. The size of a clone is reported for some rows only, either as once, few or many, or as a class for expanded clones.

V	J	D	size	DNA	CDR3
TRBV6-1	TRBJ2-1	-	-	TGTGCCAGCAGTGCTGATTACAATGAGCAGTTCTTC	CASSADYNEQFF
TRBV10-3	TRBJ2-7	-	-	TGTGCCATCAGTGATCAGGATGCCTACGAGCAGTACTTC	CAISDQDAYEQYF
TRBV28	TRBJ1-1	-	-	TGTGCCAGCCACGACAAGGGGATAGAAGCTTTCTTT	CASHDKGIEAFF
TRBV11-2	TRBJ2-1	TRBD1	-	TGTGCCAGCAGCTACCGGGACAGGCAGGGCAATGAGCAGTTCTTC	CASSYRDRQGNEQFF
TRBV5-1	TRBJ1-1	TRBD1	-	TGCGCCAGCAGCTTGGGGGGACAGGGCATTGGCACTGAAGCTTTCTTT	CASSLGGQGIGTEAFF
TRBV7-2	TRBJ2-7	-	-	TGTGCCAGCAGCCAACACCGGGACGTCACCTACGAGCAGTACTTC	CASSQHRDVTYEQYF
TRBV5-1	TRBJ2-5	-	few	TGCGCCAGCAGCTCTATACAGGGATTAAGGGAGACCCAGTACTTC	CASSSIQGLRETQYF
TRBV5-1	TRBJ1-5	-	-	TGCGCCAGCAGCTTGGATTTGGGGTTTGGGCAGCCCCAGCATTTT	CASSLDLGFGQPQHF
TRBV5-1	TRBJ1-1	-	-	TGCGCCAGCAGAATGGGGAACACTGAAGCTTTCTTT	CASRMGNTEAFF
TRBV19	TRBJ1-5	-	-	TGTGCCAGTAGGGGACCCGGGGGCGTCAATCAGCCCCAGCATTTT	CASRGPGGVNQPQHF
TRBV7-3	TRBJ2-6	TRBD1	few	TGTGCCAGCAGCTTAGCGGGTGGGCCCGGGACAGGGGGCGCTGGGGCCAACGTCCTGACTTTC	CASSLAGGPGTGGAGANVLTF
TRBV5-4	TRBJ1-4	-	few	TGTGCCAGCAGCTTGGCCGGGGAAAAACTGTTTTTT	CASSLAGEKLFF
TRBV6-6	TRBJ2-3	TRBD2	-	TGTGCCAGCAGTCCTTTCGGGGGGGGTTACACAGATACGCAGTATTTT	CASSPFGGGYTDTQYF
TRBV7-9	TRBJ2-7	TRBD1	-	TGTGCCAGCAGCTTCAGTGGGGACAGCAACTCCTACGAGCAGTACTTC	CASSFSGDSNSYEQYF
TRBV5-1	TRBJ2-2	-	few	TGCGCCAGCAGCCTAACAGTCACCGGGGAGCTGTTTTTT	CASSLTVTGELFF
TRBV2	TRBJ2-5	-	-	TGTGCCAGCAGTGAATTGCCAGGGCGATCCCAAGAGACCCAGTACTTC	CASSELPGRSQETQYF
TRBV5-1	TRBJ2-3	-	-	TGCGCCAGCAGCTCCTCGGACGGGTCAGATACGCAGTATTTT	CASSSSDGSDTQYF
TRBV28	TRBJ2-7	TRBD1	once	TGTGCCAGCAGTCCGGGACAGTCCTACGAGCAGTACTTC	CASSPGQSYEQYF
TRBV4-2	TRBJ2-3	TRBD2	once	TGTGCCAGCAGCCAAGAGGGTCTAGCGGGGGGGCGACTGTATTTT	CASSQEGLAGGRLYF
TRBV10-2	TRBJ1-2	-	-	TGCGCCAGCCAACGGGCTAACGGCTACACCTTC	CASQRANGYTF
TRBV11-2	TRBJ2-3	TRBD2	-	TGTGCCAGCAGCTCTATTAGCGGGAAGGCAGCAGATACGCAGTATTTT	CASSSISGKAADTQYF
TRBV2	TRBJ1-2	-	-	TGTGCCAGCGGGGCGGGGGCAGGGGGCTACACCTTC	CASGAGAGGYTF
TRBV5-1	TRBJ2-2	-	-	TGCGCCAGCAGCTTGGGGGCATCGAACACCGGGGAGCTGTTTTTT	CASSLGASNTGELFF
TRBV29-1	TRBJ2-7	-	-	TGCACCCAACCACAGGTTAGGTACTACGAGCAGTACTTC	CTQPQVRYYEQYF